The entry that follows covers one T cell receptor beta chain sequence. Unique molecular identifiers were used to barcode this TCRbeta library. TCRdb independently ran MiXCR on the PCR reads; one entry per CDR3 protein. The sample contains hundreds of thousands of distinct CDR3 sequences, about 15% of which appear only once. The data originate from a study of T-cell reconstitution after alpha-beta-depleted transplantation in children. The J segment lost 4 bases and the V segment lost 7 bases, leaving 9 bases of the junction unmatched. The CDR3 loop spans 15 amino acids. CDR1 is SGHRS and CDR2 is YFSETQ in the germline V gene.

The receptor's source is a human donor who donated a stem cell graft to a child with acute myeloid leukemia. This chain links TRBV5-1 with TRBJ2-2; 8 positions match TRBD1. Here the sequenced sample was PBMCs from the stem cell graft donor, taken from the stem cell graft. Here the CDR3 reads CASLTGTGGTGELFF. The CDR3 DNA follows: TGCGCCAGCTTGACCGGGACAGGAGGCACCGGGGAGCTGTTTTTT.